What follows are 26 T cell receptor beta chains derived from one specimen sequenced in a study of blood T cell repertoires in COVID-19. Here immunoSEQ multiplex PCR was the method, and the copy in TCRdb shows in-frame clones only, minus some. This sample has under 300,000 clones, with 70% to 75% found just once. Sequencing input: peripheral blood. The receptors originated from a woman of 80 years or more with acute or convalescent COVID-19.

The chain uses TRBV28 and TRBJ2-7; 7 bases fit TRBD1. The CDR3 consists of 12 residues. Germline lookup yields CDR1 MDHEN and CDR2 SYDVKM. The junction had 0 bases not matched to a gene; V was cut back by 4 bases and J by 3 bases. CDR3 DNA sequence: TGTGCCAGCAGTTCAGGGGGCTACGAGCAGTACTTC. It translates to CASSSGGYEQYF.

The DNA for the CDR3 is TGTGCCAGCAGCCGAGCGGGGGTGCAAGAGACCCAGTACTTC. As protein: CASSRAGVQETQYF. The genes are TRBV2 and TRBJ2-5; TRBD2 agrees at 8 bases. The germline V gene encodes CDR1 SNHLY and CDR2 FYNNEI. This CDR3 comprises 14 residues. The junction had 5 bases not matched to a gene; V was cut back by 6 bases and J by 2 bases.

The J gene is TRBJ2-1, the V gene TRBV5-4, with a tentative D call TRBD2 (6 bases). The germline CDR1 and CDR2 sequences are SGHNT and YYREEE (reference sequence). V was pared by 0 bases and J by 1 base, with 8 bases between. This CDR3 has 15 residues. As DNA, the CDR3 is TGTGCCAGCAGCTTGGCGGGAGAATCCTACAATGAGCAGTTCTTC. It is translated as CASSLAGESYNEQFF.

This chain links TRBV6-5 with TRBJ1-1; 10 nucleotides align to TRBD1. J gave up 5 bases and V 0 bases, and 6 bases lay outside the gene matches. CDR3 length equals 16 residues. CDR1 MNHEY and CDR2 SVGAGI come from the germline V gene. The CDR3 DNA reads TGTGCCAGCAGTTACTCCAAATGGACAGGGGGGACTGAAGCTTTCTTT. This sequence encodes CASSYSKWTGGTEAFF.

The rearrangement links TRBV20-1 to TRBJ2-2; D is perhaps TRBD1 (5 bases). The V end was cut by 6 bases, the J end by 3 bases, with 5 bases between. Germline assignment: CDR1 DFQATT and CDR2 SNEGSKA (reference sequence). CDR3 length: 11 amino acids. As DNA, the CDR3 is TGCAGTGCCAGGGACACCGGGGAGCTGTTTTTT. Encoded protein: CSARDTGELFF.

This chain uses TRBV5-1 with TRBJ2-7; D unresolved. Germline V gene sequence: CDR1 SGHRS, CDR2 YFSETQ. The CDR3 runs 14 residues. V was pared by 4 bases and J by 0 bases, with 11 bases between. CDR3 sequence (DNA): TGCGCCAGCAGCCACCAATCGAGCTCCTACGAGCAGTACTTC. It codes for CASSHQSSSYEQYF.

The CDR3 DNA sequence: TGTGCCAGCAGTCCCGGACTAGCCAGACCCACAGATACGCAGTATTTT. It encodes CASSPGLARPTDTQYF. V and J are TRBV25-1 and TRBJ2-3; the match to TRBD2 covers 8 bases. Germline lookup yields CDR1 MGHDK and CDR2 SYGVNS. CDR3 length equals 16 residues. Losses at the gene ends were 5 bases for V and 2 bases for J; bases not matched to a gene: 9.

The gene calls are TRBV3-1 (or the pseudogene TRBV3-2) and TRBJ1-2; possible D gene TRBD1, 5 bases. Looked up from germline, CDR1 is LGHDT and CDR2 is YNNKEL (reference sequence). The CDR3 is made up of 13 amino acids. The V gene lost 4 bases and the J gene lost 1 base, with 7 bases spanning the gap. The CDR3 loop is CASSPQGNYGYTF. CDR3 nucleotide sequence: TGTGCCAGCAGCCCGCAGGGTAACTATGGCTACACCTTC.

The V gene is TRBV30, the J gene TRBJ1-2, with TRBD1 matching over 11 bases. Looked up from germline, CDR1 is GTSNPN and CDR2 is SVGIG (reference sequence). There are 15 residues in the CDR3. Unmatched junction bases numbered 3, after V lost 1 base and J lost 2 bases. CDR3 sequence: CAWSAGQGGNYGYTF. The CDR3 DNA sequence: TGTGCCTGGAGTGCGGGACAGGGGGGCAACTATGGCTACACCTTC.

The chain has TRBV4-2 and TRBJ1-5, with 7 positions matching TRBD1. The CDR3 runs to 16 residues. Trimming took 2 bases from V and 4 from J; bases not matched to a gene: 8. The germline V gene has CDR1 LGHNA and CDR2 YNFKEQ. CDR3 DNA: TGTGCCAGCAGCCAAAGTGCAGGGGGATGGAATCAGCCCCAGCATTTT. Its protein is CASSQSAGGWNQPQHF.

CDR3 sequence reads: CASSLRRVRSTDTQYF. In nucleotides, the CDR3 is TGTGCCAGCAGCCTCAGGAGGGTCCGAAGCACAGATACGCAGTATTTT. V is TRBV13 and J is TRBJ2-3, with a possible D match to TRBD2 (6 bases). V gave up 5 bases and J gave up 0 bases, with 15 bases separating them. This CDR3 comprises 16 residues. The germline gives CDR1 PRHDT, CDR2 FYEKMQ (reference sequence).

The chain carries TRBV3-1 (or the pseudogene TRBV3-2) and TRBJ2-5; 9 bases fit TRBD2. CDR3 length: 15 amino acids. With 1 base clipped from V and 3 bases from J, the junction kept 3 bases outside the gene matches. Looked up from germline, CDR1 is LGHDT and CDR2 is YNNKEL (reference sequence). The CDR3 region is CASSQVTSGKETQYF. In DNA form, the CDR3 reads TGTGCCAGCAGCCAAGTGACTAGCGGAAAAGAGACCCAGTACTTC.

V is TRBV27 and J is TRBJ2-1, with 8 bases that match TRBD1. Germline V lookup: CDR1 MNHEY, CDR2 SMNVEV (reference sequence). Trimming took 5 bases from V and 4 from J; bases not matched to a gene: 13. The CDR3 consists of 17 residues. CDR3: CASSLFPGTGLYNEQFF. The CDR3 DNA follows: TGTGCCAGCAGTCTGTTTCCTGGGACAGGTCTATACAATGAGCAGTTCTTC.

This rearrangement joins TRBV19 to TRBJ1-5; D gene uncertain. This CDR3 is 13 amino acids long. Trimming left V 5 bases short and J 4 bases short, with 9 bases between. CDR1 is LNHDA and CDR2 is SQIVND in the germline V gene (reference sequence). DNA for the CDR3: TGTGCCAGTAGTCCCGCAGCGAATCAGCCCCAGCATTTT. This sequence encodes CASSPAANQPQHF.

The chain recombines TRBV27 with TRBJ2-3; 8 nucleotides agree with TRBD2. Trimming removed 8 bases from V and 6 bases from J; junction bases left unmatched: 13. CDR1 is MNHEY and CDR2 is SMNVEV in the germline V gene (reference sequence). This CDR3 comprises 15 residues. This CDR3 reads CASGLTGTSWDTQYF. The CDR3, as DNA: TGTGCCAGCGGCCTGACCGGGACTAGTTGGGATACGCAGTATTTT.

The J gene is TRBJ2-2, the V gene TRBV10-3, with 10 bases matching TRBD1. This CDR3 spans 14 amino acids. V was clipped by 7 bases and J by 7 bases; unmatched bases: 6. Per the germline V gene, CDR1 is ENHRY and CDR2 is SYGVKD. CDR3 sequence reads: CAIKGTGAIGELFF. Here the CDR3 DNA reads TGTGCCATCAAAGGGACAGGGGCGATCGGGGAGCTGTTTTTT.

The chain has TRBV15 and TRBJ1-5; D remains unclear. V was clipped by 0 bases and J by 7 bases, with 10 bases between them. The CDR3 has 14 amino acids. Per germline, CDR1 LNHNV and CDR2 YYDKDF (reference sequence). CDR3 bases: TGTGCCACCAGCAGAGAAAGACAACCCCAGCCCCAGCATTTT. It specifies CATSRERQPQPQHF.

This sequence joins TRBV5-4 and TRBJ1-2; 8 positions match TRBD1. The CDR3 spans 17 residues. Losses at the gene ends were 2 bases for V and 1 base for J; bases not matched to a gene: 10. Germline V lookup: CDR1 SGHNT, CDR2 YYREEE (reference sequence). CDR3 nucleotide sequence: TGTGCCAGCAGCTTAGGGCAGGGGGCATTTGTTAACTATGGCTACACCTTC. This sequence encodes CASSLGQGAFVNYGYTF.

V usage is TRBV19 and J usage is TRBJ2-2; 8 nucleotides align to TRBD1. Germline CDR1 is LNHDA and CDR2 is SQIVND (reference sequence). The CDR3 totals 14 residues. V shed 7 bases, J shed 4 bases, and the junction held 5 bases outside the gene matches. CDR3 sequence (DNA): TGTGCCAGTAAGGGACAGGAATCCACCGGGGAGCTGTTTTTT. Translating gives CASKGQESTGELFF.

The chain recombines TRBV3-1 (or the pseudogene TRBV3-2) with TRBJ2-7, with D uncertain. The CDR3 is made up of 14 amino acids. Germline V gives CDR1 LGHDT, CDR2 YNNKEL (reference sequence). The ends were cut back, 3 bases at V and 0 bases at J, with 9 bases in the middle. The CDR3 DNA is TGTGCCAGCAGCCACGGTACCCTCTCCTACGAGCAGTACTTC. It translates to CASSHGTLSYEQYF.

The rearrangement uses TRBV15 and TRBJ1-6, with a weak D call TRBD1 (6 bases). The CDR3 contains 15 residues. V was cut by 0 bases and J by 10 bases, with 13 bases left in between. Per the germline V gene, CDR1 is LNHNV and CDR2 is YYDKDF (reference sequence). For the CDR3, the DNA is TGTGCCACCAGCAGAGATAGAACAGGGAACTCACCCCTCCACTTT. Translation gives CATSRDRTGNSPLHF.

This clone was counted many times. The chain has TRBV29-1 and TRBJ2-1; 7 nucleotides align to TRBD2. The CDR3 is made up of 13 amino acids. Germline trimming cut 3 bases from V and 7 bases from J; bases unmatched to any gene: 6. Germline V gene lookup returns CDR1 SQVTM and CDR2 ANQGSEA. CDR3: CSVEDGGGNEQFF. The CDR3 DNA reads TGCAGCGTTGAGGACGGGGGAGGGAATGAGCAGTTCTTC.

The gene calls are TRBV5-1 and TRBJ1-1, with D possibly TRBD1 on 5 matching bases. Germline CDR1 is SGHRS and CDR2 is YFSETQ. This CDR3 region has 12 residues. Trimming left V 5 bases short and J 4 bases short, with 9 bases between. This chain's CDR3 is CASRGQRTEAFF. CDR3 bases: TGCGCCAGCAGGGGGCAGCGCACTGAAGCTTTCTTT.

This sequence joins TRBV24-1 and TRBJ2-1; weak D call: TRBD2 (5 bases). The germline V gene has CDR1 KGHDR and CDR2 SFDVKD. This CDR3 has 14 residues. Trimming took off 11 bases at V and 9 bases at J, with 22 bases between the two ends. CDR3 nucleotide sequence: TGTGCCATCCGGGTTCTCGAGGGATTATGTGAGCAGTTCTTC. Translation gives CAIRVLEGLCEQFF.

V is TRBV10-3 and J is TRBJ2-1; D is uncertain. The CDR3 runs to 14 residues. Per germline, CDR1 ENHRY and CDR2 SYGVKD. V lost 3 bases, J lost 3 bases, and 9 bases lay in between. As DNA, the CDR3 is TGTGCCATCAGTGACCCTGTTCTCTACAATGAGCAGTTCTTC. Its translation is CAISDPVLYNEQFF.

The chain links TRBV2 to TRBJ1-4; 7 bases match TRBD1. Germline V gene lookup returns CDR1 SNHLY and CDR2 FYNNEI. V was clipped by 6 bases and J by 0 bases; unmatched bases: 1. There are 14 residues in the CDR3. The DNA for the CDR3 is TGTGCCAGCAGAACAGGGGCAACTAATGAAAAACTGTTTTTT. Translating it yields CASRTGATNEKLFF.